Below, one T cell receptor (beta chain) is given with its context. Its specific antigen is unknown. The input lacks base qualities; no much larger clone sits a single base away. The library was built by means of the immunoSEQ multiplex PCR assay. For the multiplex PCR, a mixture combining 60 forward primers for TCR Vbeta segments and 13 reverse primers for TCR Jbeta segments was used. Amplification of the CDR3 region of rearranged TCR beta genes was performed with a multiplex PCR assay on genomic DNA. The amplified TCR beta libraries were sequenced on the Illumina HiSeq System as 87-base-pair reads. The source study handled its data this way. In a later analysis, tens of millions of unique TCR beta chains were counted across the 666 repertoires, and about 10 million of these chains were shared by at least two donors. Raw reads were error-corrected and collapsed into unique sequences with a nearest-neighbor algorithm that merged closely related sequences to remove PCR and sequencing errors. V, D and J gene segments were assigned by aligning CDR3 sequences to IMGT reference sequences. For a sequence to be retained, at least a six-nucleotide match to both a V gene segment and a J gene segment was required. Rearrangements were called productive when the CDR3 lacked stop codons and stayed in frame with V and J; all others were non-productive. CDR3 was defined by IMGT convention, running from the second conserved V-encoded cysteine to the conserved J-encoded phenylalanine. Sequences without an unambiguous match to a single V gene segment were excluded from the earlier analysis of over 500 of the donors. An earlier analysis of a few hundred of the donors classified V segments as functional when productive rearrangements were above 56.7% and as segregating when the standard deviation between donors was above 5%. A statistical classification framework was developed to diagnose cytomegalovirus status using the catalog of TCR beta chain sequences. In a later analysis, V and J genes were assigned by comparing TCR nucleotide sequences against IMGT/GENE-DB human TR gene sequences. Using the TCRdist pipeline, a later analysis assigned CDR3 sequences along with most-parsimonious VDJ recombination scenarios. In a later analysis, each TCR beta chain was defined by its CDR3 amino acid sequence together with its V-gene family, and reads without a unique V-gene family were excluded. In a later analysis, approximately 640 highly shared, low-generation-probability nucleotide sequences were removed to address suspected cross-contamination and a sequencing artifact. A later analysis calculated a clonal expansion index for each public chain from normalized within-repertoire ranks of inferred template counts. In a later analysis, generation probabilities were computed using a VDJ recombination model fitted to out-of-frame rearrangements, and the results were checked against IGoR. Hypergeometric tests were used in a later analysis to score TCR-TCR, TCR-HLA and TCR-CMV co-occurrence, with a repertoire-size bias correction applied to the TCR pairs. A later analysis estimated false discovery rates by permuting HLA or CMV assignments 20 times. In a later analysis, co-occurring TCRs were grouped using DBSCAN, with TCRdist sequence similarity added in when clustering inside HLA-allele-positive subsets. Repertoires with fewer than 30,000 or more than 120,000 public chains, plus five repertoires with anomalous nucleotide sharing, were excluded from co-occurrence clustering. TCRdb took this table from immuneACCESS and kept in-frame rearrangements with V and J called. Such tables lack part of the clones; where checked against another copy, unresolved V genes explain under half of the gap, and the rest is unexplained. The V and J calls and clone size were taken over from that table, and D and trimming were inferred from the DNA. In all, the sample holds some 95,000 clones, and around 73% of those were seen once. The ten most abundant clones make up about 4% of the sample.

This sample is part of a study of cytomegalovirus exposure and HLA in healthy donors (dated by TCRdb to the late 2010s). General notes on the study: An earlier analysis of roughly 500 of the donors reported about 300 Gb of sequence data and 90 million to 120 million unique TCR beta sequences obtained from around 170 million T cells. Approximately 310 gigabases of sequencing data and tens of millions of unique TCR sequences were included in an early release covering roughly 700 HLA-typed donors. Of the roughly 410 genotyped donors, 75% to 85% were placed in the genetic ancestry cluster associated with self-reported Caucasian donors. The study was designed to test whether signatures of past pathogen exposure could be identified by cataloging public T cell receptors. The study profiled the T cell repertoires of more than 500 subjects by immunosequencing and related them to cytomegalovirus serostatus. Besides the first cohort of around 670 subjects, a separate validation cohort made up of over 100 different subjects was used. The study combined high-throughput TCR immunosequencing, statistical association of individual TCRs with disease status, and machine learning to predict cytomegalovirus infection status. To study patterns of TCR occurrence, a later analysis re-analyzed previously published TCR beta repertoires from several hundred donors and added high-resolution HLA genotyping. Rather than using new phenotypic data, the later analysis identified candidate immune exposures from TCR beta sequences and from how often those sequences occurred across donors. To decide whether each TCR beta V gene segment behaved as functional or pseudogenic, an earlier analysis of approximately 620 of the donors relied on high-throughput TCR beta sequencing. Donor age, sex, ethnicity and CMV serostatus were compiled together with the repertoire data. A later genetic analysis used genome-wide SNP genotypes for 398 of the 666 donors, treating that subset as a discovery cohort. Every discovery cohort repertoire had been produced on one sequencing platform. HLA typing included class I and class II loci at four-digit resolution. The number of donors typed differed by locus, with 629-630 for A, B, C, DRB1 and DQB1, around 520 for DQA1, nearly 610 for DPA1, and approximately 470 for DPB1. Several DR-DQ haplotypes were handled as single units for association and clustering because linkage in the cohort was strong. Among about 390 genotyped donors of the cohort, an average of roughly 240,000 unique TCR beta nucleotide sequences were sequenced per donor, roughly 20% of them non-productive. Overall study results and their limits: For the cohort, immune exposure information was limited to CMV serostatus. The study gave a list of about 170 TCR beta chains associated with cytomegalovirus. A group of highly shared sequence variants was considered likely to be a technical artifact of the sequencing pipeline. An association between a missense DCLRE1C variant and V-gene and J-gene trimming of TCR beta chains was found in a later genetic analysis and replicated in an independent cohort. This cohort had only TCR beta chains sequenced, and the lack of alpha or paired-chain data limited which features could be detected. A few of the identified cytomegalovirus-associated TCR beta chains were confirmed in vitro to be specific for cytomegalovirus antigens. A further reported finding was that TCR beta sequences accurately predicted the HLA-A and HLA-B alleles for most subjects in the first cohort. In a later analysis, several top co-occurrence clusters were reported to appear linked to parvovirus B19, influenza, CMV and Epstein-Barr virus. Most TCR sequences were observed very rarely across donors, whereas some public TCRs were present in many individuals. When HLA alleles, especially DR and DQ, strongly co-occurred, TCR associations were difficult to assign to individual alleles. In a later analysis, HLA-associated TCR beta chains showed more clonal expansion and lower generation probabilities than non-associated chains that were equally common. According to a later genetic analysis, donors in an Asian-associated ancestry cluster had fewer N-insertions in productive TCRs than the roughly 670-donor mean. A later analysis associated 16,951 TCR beta sequences with specific HLA alleles at a false discovery rate of 0.05. In both the original and validation cohorts, the classifier was reported to diagnose cytomegalovirus status with high specificity and sensitivity. HLA typing was unavailable for some donors at each locus, so association tests used only the typed subset. In an earlier analysis of about 540 of the donors, most TCR beta V segments were observed in productive rearrangements about 87% or about 30% of the time, broadly matching IMGT annotations. In a later analysis, the rate of TCR association differed among HLA loci, with DRB1 alleles having the most associated TCRs and HLA-C alleles having the fewest. The 87-base-pair reads could not distinguish some IMGT-functional V segments, including TRBV6-2 and TRBV6-3, so those segments were excluded. Presence/absence analyses assumed roughly uniform sequencing depth across donors, an assumption that may not hold. Linkage disequilibrium might explain the correlated functional status among segregating V segments, but an unknown experimental factor could not be ruled out. Approximately 18 rarely observed V segments, including chromosome 9 orphons, were excluded from the earlier analysis of 550 to 700 of the donors because counts were too low. In a later analysis, most CMV-associated TCR beta chains were found to appear HLA-restricted, with HLA associations seemingly driven largely by CMV exposure. The authors suggested that the approach could potentially be extended to other disease states and immunological phenotypes.

The cohort was made up of 650 to 700 healthy bone marrow donors. At the time of sampling, every cohort member was nominally healthy, though immune exposures that went unrecorded were likely present. The donor tested CMV seropositive and was one of the 289 seropositive cohort members. Every donor gave a peripheral blood sample, and the peripheral blood mononuclear cells from that sample were used for TCR beta sequencing. Genomic DNA was extracted from the blood cell samples with the Qiagen DNeasy Blood Extraction Kit. V is reduced by 0 bases and J by 2 bases, leaving a spacing of 12 bases between them. CDR1 and CDR2 are drawn from the germline V gene: SGDLS, YYNGEE. The CDR3 holds 16 amino acids from the cysteine to the phenylalanine. Only the CDR3 part of the read is kept: 48 bases, read in frame from the first base.

The origin of this receptor is a woman in her thirties or forties in good health and CMV-seropositive. The sequencing input was PBMCs. The rearranged chain carries TRBV9 and TRBJ2-1; no D segment can be confidently identified. The CDR3 protein sequence reads: CASSVESGDPYNEQFF. The nucleotide sequence is TGTGCCAGCAGCGTAGAATCCGGAGATCCCTACAATGAGCAGTTCTTC.